Detailed here is one T cell receptor (beta chain). Antigen unknown. The sample belongs to a study of monozygotic twins with inflammatory bowel disease. A roughly 2.5 ml blood sample was drawn per donor. Study conclusions and caveats: Telling different T cell subtypes apart from each other was not possible.

Template switching introduced UMIs that contain a 6-nucleotide sample barcode. One entry per CDR3 protein, without DNA, is what TCRdb gives after re-calling the 5' RACE reads. The sample data list fewer than 550,000 distinct CDR3 sequences. Sequenced sample: blood. This sequence originates from a human donor with ulcerative colitis or Crohn's disease, or a healthy co-twin of an affected twin (not recorded which).

The CDR3 sequence: CATSGLALDTQYF. The rearrangement links TRBV24-1 to TRBJ2-3; the TCRdb call, TRBD2, lacks DNA for checking. Germline CDR1 reads KGHDR; CDR2 reads SFDVKD. CDR3 size: 13 residues.